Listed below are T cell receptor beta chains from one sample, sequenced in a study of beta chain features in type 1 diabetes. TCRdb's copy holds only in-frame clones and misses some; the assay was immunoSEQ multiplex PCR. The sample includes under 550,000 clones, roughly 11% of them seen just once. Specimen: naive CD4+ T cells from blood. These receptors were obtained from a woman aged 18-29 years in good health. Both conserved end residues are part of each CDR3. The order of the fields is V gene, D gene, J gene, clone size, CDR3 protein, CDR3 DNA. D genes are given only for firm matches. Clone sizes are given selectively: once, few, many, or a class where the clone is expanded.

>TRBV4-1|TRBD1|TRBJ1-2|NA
CASRATGDYGYTF
TGCGCCAGCAGAGCTACAGGGGACTATGGCTACACCTTC
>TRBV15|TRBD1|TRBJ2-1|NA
CATSRDKMTGYNEQFF
TGTGCCACCAGCAGAGATAAGATGACAGGGTACAATGAGCAGTTCTTC
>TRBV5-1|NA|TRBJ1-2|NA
CASSYDRSYGYTF
TGCGCCAGCAGCTACGACAGGTCCTATGGCTACACCTTC
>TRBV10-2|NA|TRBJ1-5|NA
CASSDFDSYQPQHF
TGCGCCAGCAGTGATTTTGACAGCTATCAGCCCCAGCATTTT
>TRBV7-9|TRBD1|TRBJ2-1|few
CASSSGQAPYNEQFF
TGTGCCAGCAGCTCAGGACAGGCCCCTTACAATGAGCAGTTCTTC
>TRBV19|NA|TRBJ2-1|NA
CASRRPGPYNEQFF
TGTGCCAGTAGGAGGCCCGGACCCTACAATGAGCAGTTCTTC
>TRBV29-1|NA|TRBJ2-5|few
CSVDPTDQETQYF
TGCAGCGTTGATCCGACAGACCAAGAGACCCAGTACTTC
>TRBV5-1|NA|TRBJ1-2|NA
CASSYVVGNYGYTF
TGCGCCAGCAGCTACGTGGTAGGGAACTATGGCTACACCTTC
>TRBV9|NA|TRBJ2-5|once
CASSVEGAGRGRETQYF
TGTGCCAGCAGCGTAGAGGGTGCGGGCAGGGGTCGAGAGACCCAGTACTTC
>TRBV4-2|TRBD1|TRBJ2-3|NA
CASSPGQLSTDTQYF
TGTGCCAGCAGCCCGGGACAGCTAAGCACAGATACGCAGTATTTT
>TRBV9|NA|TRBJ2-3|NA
CASSVDVGTTDTQYF
TGTGCCAGCAGCGTAGACGTGGGAACGACAGATACGCAGTATTTT
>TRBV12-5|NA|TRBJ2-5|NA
CASGLVTGAETQYF
TGTGCTAGTGGTTTGGTAACTGGGGCCGAGACCCAGTACTTC
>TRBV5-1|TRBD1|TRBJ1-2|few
CASSPDGTEVNYGYTF
TGCGCCAGCAGCCCGGACGGGACAGAGGTGAACTATGGCTACACCTTC
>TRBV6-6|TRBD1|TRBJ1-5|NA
CASSYYRGQGNQPQHF
TGTGCCAGCAGTTACTACCGCGGACAGGGAAATCAGCCCCAGCATTTT
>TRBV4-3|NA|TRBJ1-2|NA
CASSQVAGLNYGYTF
TGCGCCAGCAGCCAAGTGGCGGGACTTAACTATGGCTACACCTTC
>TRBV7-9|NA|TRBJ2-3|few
CASSPLGTSTDTQYF
TGTGCCAGCAGCCCGCTCGGGACTTCCACAGATACGCAGTATTTT
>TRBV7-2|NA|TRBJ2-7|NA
CASSLAGVRSYEQYF
TGTGCCAGCAGCTTAGCGGGCGTCCGCTCCTACGAGCAGTACTTC
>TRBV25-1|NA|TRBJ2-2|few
CASSGRAANTGELFF
TGTGCCAGCAGTGGGCGGGCGGCGAACACCGGGGAGCTGTTTTTT
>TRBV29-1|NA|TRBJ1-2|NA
CSVTPTWGNGYTF
TGCAGCGTCACTCCAACCTGGGGGAATGGCTACACCTTC
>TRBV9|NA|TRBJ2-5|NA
CASSVEGRNGETQYF
TGTGCCAGCAGCGTAGAGGGACGGAATGGGGAGACCCAGTACTTC
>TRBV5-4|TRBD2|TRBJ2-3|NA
CASSFQTSGRPTSTDTQYF
TGTGCCAGCAGCTTTCAGACTAGCGGGAGGCCCACTAGCACAGATACGCAGTATTTT
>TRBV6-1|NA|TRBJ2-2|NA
CASNPGLANTGELFF
TGTGCCAGCAACCCGGGACTCGCAAACACCGGGGAGCTGTTTTTT
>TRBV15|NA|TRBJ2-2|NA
CATSRAFGGAYTGELFF
TGTGCCACCAGCAGAGCATTCGGGGGCGCGTACACCGGGGAGCTGTTTTTT
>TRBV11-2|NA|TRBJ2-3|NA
CATRTTSTDTQYF
TGTGCGACCAGGACTACTAGCACAGATACGCAGTATTTT
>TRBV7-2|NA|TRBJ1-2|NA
CASDRFLGSGYTF
TGTGCCAGCGACCGGTTCTTGGGGTCTGGCTACACCTTC
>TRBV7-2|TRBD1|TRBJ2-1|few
CASSQRGQGPYNEQFF
TGTGCCAGCAGCCAAAGGGGACAGGGGCCATACAATGAGCAGTTCTTC
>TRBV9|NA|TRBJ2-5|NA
CASSAGQQETQYF
TGTGCCAGCAGCGCCGGACAACAAGAGACCCAGTACTTC
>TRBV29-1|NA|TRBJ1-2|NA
CSVRPSTGRGANYGYTF
TGCAGCGTTCGGCCCTCGACTGGCAGGGGAGCGAACTATGGCTACACCTTC
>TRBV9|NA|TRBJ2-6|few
CASRPSGANVLTF
TGTGCCAGCCGTCCGTCGGGGGCCAACGTCCTGACTTTC
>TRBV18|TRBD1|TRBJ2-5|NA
CASSPRQGETQYF
TGTGCCAGCTCACCAAGACAGGGGGAGACCCAGTACTTC
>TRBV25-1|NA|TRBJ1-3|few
CASSARVVSGNTIYF
TGTGCCAGCAGTGCCAGGGTCGTCTCTGGAAACACCATATATTTT
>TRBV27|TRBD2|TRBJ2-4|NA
CASSLMVAGAKNIQYF
TGTGCCAGCAGTCTTATGGTAGCGGGAGCCAAAAACATTCAGTACTTC
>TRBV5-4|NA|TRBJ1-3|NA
CASSYGPSSGNTIYF
TGTGCCAGCAGTTATGGACCGTCCTCTGGAAACACCATATATTTT
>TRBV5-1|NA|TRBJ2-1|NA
CASSLDSYNEQFF
TGCGCCAGCAGCTTAGACAGCTACAATGAGCAGTTCTTC
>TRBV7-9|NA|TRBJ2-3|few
CASSLVRGGDTQYF
TGTGCCAGCAGCTTAGTTCGGGGAGGAGATACGCAGTATTTT
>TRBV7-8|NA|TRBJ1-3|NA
CASSLVRAARGNTIYF
TGTGCCAGCAGCTTAGTTCGGGCGGCACGAGGAAACACCATATATTTT
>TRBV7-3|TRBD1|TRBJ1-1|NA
CASSLGGTAGYTEAFF
TGTGCCAGCAGCTTAGGAGGGACAGCGGGATACACTGAAGCTTTCTTT
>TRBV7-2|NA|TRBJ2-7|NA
CASSARVDSYEQYF
TGTGCCAGCAGTGCCAGGGTCGACTCCTACGAGCAGTACTTC
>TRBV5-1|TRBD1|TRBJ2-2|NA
CASRDRDTGELFF
TGCGCCAGCCGGGACAGGGATACCGGGGAGCTGTTTTTT
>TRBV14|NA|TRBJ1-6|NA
CASSQVVSSYNSPLHF
TGTGCCAGCAGCCAAGTCGTTTCCTCCTATAATTCACCCCTCCACTTT
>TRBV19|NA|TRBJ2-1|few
CASSNSRTAYNEQFF
TGTGCCAGTAGTAACTCCAGGACGGCTTACAATGAGCAGTTCTTC
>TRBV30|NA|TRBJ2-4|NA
CAWSDRSRWDF
TGTGCCTGGAGCGATCGAAGTCGGTGGGACTTC
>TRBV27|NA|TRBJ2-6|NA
CASSPRFSGANVLTF
TGTGCCAGCAGTCCAAGGTTCTCTGGGGCCAACGTCCTGACTTTC
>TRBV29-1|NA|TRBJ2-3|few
CSAGGRGTDTQYF
TGCAGCGCCGGGGGCCGGGGAACAGATACGCAGTATTTT
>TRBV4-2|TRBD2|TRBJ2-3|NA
CASSQESGNSGGYTQYF
TGTGCCAGCAGCCAAGAGTCTGGTAATAGCGGGGGATATACGCAGTATTTT
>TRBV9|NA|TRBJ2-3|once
CASSVRGDGTDTQYF
TGTGCCAGCAGCGTACGCGGGGACGGCACAGATACGCAGTATTTT
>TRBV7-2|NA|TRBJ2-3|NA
CASSLGYSGSSTDTQYF
TGTGCCAGCAGCTTAGGTTATAGCGGCTCTAGCACAGATACGCAGTATTTT
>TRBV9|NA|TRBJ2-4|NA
CASSAGNSGNIQYF
TGTGCCAGCAGCGCAGGGAATTCGGGAAACATTCAGTACTTC
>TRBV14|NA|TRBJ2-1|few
CASSRKSGYNEQFF
TGTGCCAGCAGCCGAAAGAGCGGATACAATGAGCAGTTCTTC
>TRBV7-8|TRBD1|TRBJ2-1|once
CASSPFRQGSSYNEQFF
TGTGCCAGCAGCCCTTTCCGACAGGGGAGCTCCTACAATGAGCAGTTCTTC
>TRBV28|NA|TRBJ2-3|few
CASSSGGTDTQYF
TGTGCCAGTTCATCGGGGGGCACAGATACGCAGTATTTT
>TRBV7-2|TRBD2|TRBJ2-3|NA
CASSWPERGGADTQYF
TGTGCCAGCAGCTGGCCTGAGCGGGGAGGGGCAGATACGCAGTATTTT
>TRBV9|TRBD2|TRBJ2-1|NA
CASSVSSGRAKAGEQFF
TGTGCCAGCAGCGTAAGCAGCGGGAGGGCCAAGGCGGGTGAGCAGTTCTTC
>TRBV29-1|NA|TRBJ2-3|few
CSVEAWGDTQYF
TGCAGCGTTGAAGCCTGGGGAGATACGCAGTATTTT
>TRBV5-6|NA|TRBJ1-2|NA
CASSLSGNDYGYTF
TGTGCCAGCAGCTTATCCGGGAACGACTATGGCTACACCTTC